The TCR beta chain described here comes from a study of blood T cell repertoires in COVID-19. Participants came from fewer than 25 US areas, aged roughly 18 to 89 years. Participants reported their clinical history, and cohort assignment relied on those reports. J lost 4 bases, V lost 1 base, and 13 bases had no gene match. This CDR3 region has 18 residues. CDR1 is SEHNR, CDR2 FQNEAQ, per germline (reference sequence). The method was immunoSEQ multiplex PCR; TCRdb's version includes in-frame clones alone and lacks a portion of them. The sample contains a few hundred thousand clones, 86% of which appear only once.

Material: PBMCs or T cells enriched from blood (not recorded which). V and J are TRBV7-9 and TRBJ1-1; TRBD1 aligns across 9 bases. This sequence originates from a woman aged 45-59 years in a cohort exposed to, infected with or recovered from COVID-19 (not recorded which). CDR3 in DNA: TGTGCCAGCAGCTTAGATCTAAACTACAGGGGGCGTCCCACTGAAGCTTTCTTT. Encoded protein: CASSLDLNYRGRPTEAFF. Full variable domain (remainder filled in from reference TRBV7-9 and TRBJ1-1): DTGVSQNPRHKITKRGQNVTFRCDPISEHNRLYWYRQTLGQGPEFLTYFQNEAQLEKSRLLSDRFSAERPKGSFSTLEIQRTEQGDSAMYLCASSLDLNYRGRPTEAFFGQGTRLTVV.